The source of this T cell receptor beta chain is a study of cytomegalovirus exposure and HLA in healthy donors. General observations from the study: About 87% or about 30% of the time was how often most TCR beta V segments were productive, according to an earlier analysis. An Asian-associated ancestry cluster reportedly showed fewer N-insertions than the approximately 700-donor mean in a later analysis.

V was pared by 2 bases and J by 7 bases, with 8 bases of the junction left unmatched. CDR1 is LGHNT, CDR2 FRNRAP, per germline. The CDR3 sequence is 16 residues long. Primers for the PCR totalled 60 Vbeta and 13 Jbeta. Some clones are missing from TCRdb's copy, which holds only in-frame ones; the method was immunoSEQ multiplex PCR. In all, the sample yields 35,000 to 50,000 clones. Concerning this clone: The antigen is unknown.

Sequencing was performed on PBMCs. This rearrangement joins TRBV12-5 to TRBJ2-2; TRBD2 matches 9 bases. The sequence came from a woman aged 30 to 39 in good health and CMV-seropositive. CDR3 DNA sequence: TGTGCTAGTGGTTTGAGGCTAGCGGGGCCCGGCGGGGAGCTGTTTTTT. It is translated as CASGLRLAGPGGELFF.